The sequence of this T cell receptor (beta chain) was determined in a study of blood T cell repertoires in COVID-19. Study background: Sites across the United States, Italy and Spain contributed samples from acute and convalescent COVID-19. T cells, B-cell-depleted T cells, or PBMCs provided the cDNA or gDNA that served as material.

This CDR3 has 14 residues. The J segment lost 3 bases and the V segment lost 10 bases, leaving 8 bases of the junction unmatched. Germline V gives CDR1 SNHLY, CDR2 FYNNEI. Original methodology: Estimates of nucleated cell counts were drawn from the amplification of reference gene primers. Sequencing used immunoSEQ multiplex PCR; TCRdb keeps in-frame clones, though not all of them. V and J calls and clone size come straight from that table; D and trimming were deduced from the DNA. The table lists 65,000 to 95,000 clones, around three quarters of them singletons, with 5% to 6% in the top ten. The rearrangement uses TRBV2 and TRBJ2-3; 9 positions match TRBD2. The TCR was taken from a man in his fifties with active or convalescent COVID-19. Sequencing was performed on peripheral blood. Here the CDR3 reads CATQSSGETDTQYF. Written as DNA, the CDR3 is TGTGCCACCCAGTCTAGCGGGGAGACAGATACGCAGTATTTT.